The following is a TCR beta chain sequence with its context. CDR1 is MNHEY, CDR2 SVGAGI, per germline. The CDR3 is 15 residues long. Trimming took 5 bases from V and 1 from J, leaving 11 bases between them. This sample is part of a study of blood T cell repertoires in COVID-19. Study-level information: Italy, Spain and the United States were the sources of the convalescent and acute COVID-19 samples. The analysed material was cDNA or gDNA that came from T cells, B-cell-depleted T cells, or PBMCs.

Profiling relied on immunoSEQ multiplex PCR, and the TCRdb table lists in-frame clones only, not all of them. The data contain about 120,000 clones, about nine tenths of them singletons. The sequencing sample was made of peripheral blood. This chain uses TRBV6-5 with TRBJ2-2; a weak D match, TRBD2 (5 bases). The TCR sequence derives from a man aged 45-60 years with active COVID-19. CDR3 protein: CASSRASGNTGELFF. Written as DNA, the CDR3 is TGTGCCAGCAGTCGGGCCAGCGGGAACACCGGGGAGCTGTTTTTT.